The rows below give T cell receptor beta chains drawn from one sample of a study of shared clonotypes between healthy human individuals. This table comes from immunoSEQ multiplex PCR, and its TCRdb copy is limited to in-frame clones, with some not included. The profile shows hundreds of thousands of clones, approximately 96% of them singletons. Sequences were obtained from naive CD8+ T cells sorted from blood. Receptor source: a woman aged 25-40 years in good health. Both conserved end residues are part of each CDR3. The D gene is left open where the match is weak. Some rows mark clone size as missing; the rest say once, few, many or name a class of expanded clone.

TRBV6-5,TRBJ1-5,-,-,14,TGTGCCAGCAGTTACAGGGGTGGCAATCAGCCCCAGCATTTT,CASSYRGGNQPQHF
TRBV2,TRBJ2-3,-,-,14,TGTGCCAGCAGTGAGGTGGGAGTACCAGATACGCAGTATTTT,CASSEVGVPDTQYF
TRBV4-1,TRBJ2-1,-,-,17,TGCGCCAGCAGCCAACTCTCCACAGGGACTGTGGGGAATGAGCAGTTCTTC,CASSQLSTGTVGNEQFF
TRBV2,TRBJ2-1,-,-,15,TGTGCCAGCAGTGTAGGCGGGGCCTCCTACAATGAGCAGTTCTTC,CASSVGGASYNEQFF
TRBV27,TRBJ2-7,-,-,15,TGTGCCAGCAGTCCCTCTAAGGAACACTCCTACGAGCAGTACTTC,CASSPSKEHSYEQYF
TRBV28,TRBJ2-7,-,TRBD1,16,TGTGCCAGCAGTTACACTTCCGGACAGGGCTCCTACGAGCAGTACTTC,CASSYTSGQGSYEQYF
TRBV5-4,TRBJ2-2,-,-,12,TGTGCCAGCAGCTTGAACACCGGGGAGCTGTTTTTT,CASSLNTGELFF
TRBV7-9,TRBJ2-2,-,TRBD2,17,TGTGCCAGCAGCGGGACTAGCGGGAGTTGGGAGGCCGGGGAGCTGTTTTTT,CASSGTSGSWEAGELFF
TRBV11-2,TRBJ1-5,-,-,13,TGTGCCAGCAGCTTCCAGGGGCATCAGCCCCAGCATTTT,CASSFQGHQPQHF
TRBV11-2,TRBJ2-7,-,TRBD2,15,TGTGCCAGCAGCTTAGGGACTAGCGGCTGGTACGAGCAGTACTTC,CASSLGTSGWYEQYF
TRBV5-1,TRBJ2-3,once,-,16,TGCGCCAGCAGCGCCCGGGGGAAGAGTAGCACAGATACGCAGTATTTT,CASSARGKSSTDTQYF
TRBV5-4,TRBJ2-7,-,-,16,TGTGCCAGCAGCTTGGCAGTCGGATCTCCTACCTACGAGCAGTACTTC,CASSLAVGSPTYEQYF
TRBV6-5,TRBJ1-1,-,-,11,TGTGCCAGCAGCGAGGGGGCTGAAGCTTTCTTT,CASSEGAEAFF
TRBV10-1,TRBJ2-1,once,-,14,TGCGCCAGCAGTGAGTTACGCCAAGACAATGAGCAGTTCTTC,CASSELRQDNEQFF
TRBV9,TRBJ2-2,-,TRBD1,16,TGTGCCAGCAGCTCTACAGGGGCCCAATCGACCGGGGAGCTGTTTTTT,CASSSTGAQSTGELFF
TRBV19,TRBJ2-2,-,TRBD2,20,TGTGCCAGTAGGATAACCGCGGGACTAGCGGGAATTCGCGGCACCGGGGAGCTGTTTTTT,CASRITAGLAGIRGTGELFF
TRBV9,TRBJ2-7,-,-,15,TGTGCCAGCAGCGCAGGGGTTACAGACGCCTACGAGCAGTACTTC,CASSAGVTDAYEQYF
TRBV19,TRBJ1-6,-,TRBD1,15,TGTGCCAGTAGTATCCAGGGACAGGGGCGTTCACCCCTCCACTTT,CASSIQGQGRSPLHF
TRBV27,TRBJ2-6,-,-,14,TGCCGAAGGCACTTCCTGTCTGGGGCCAACGTCCTGACTTTC,CRRHFLSGANVLTF
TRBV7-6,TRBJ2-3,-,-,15,TGTGCCAGCAGGGCGACTGGAAGGGGCACAGATACGCAGTATTTT,CASRATGRGTDTQYF
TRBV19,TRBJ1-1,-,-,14,TGTGCCAGTAGTATACAGGGCCTTGGGGGTGAAGCTTTCTTT,CASSIQGLGGEAFF
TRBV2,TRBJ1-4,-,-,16,TGTGCCAGCAGTGAACAAAGAGGGGCAACTAATGAAAAACTGTTTTTT,CASSEQRGATNEKLFF
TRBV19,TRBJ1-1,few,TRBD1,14,TGTGCCAGTAGTACCTGGACAGGTAACACTGAAGCTTTCTTT,CASSTWTGNTEAFF
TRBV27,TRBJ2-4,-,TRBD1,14,TGTGCCAGCAGCTTACAGGGGGCCAAGGACATTCAGTACTTC,CASSLQGAKDIQYF
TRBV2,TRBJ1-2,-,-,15,TGTGCCAGCAGTGAAGCCGCAGGACTATCCTATGGCTACACCTTC,CASSEAAGLSYGYTF
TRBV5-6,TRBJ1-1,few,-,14,TGTGCCAGCAGCAAACAGGGTATGAACACTGAAGCTTTCTTT,CASSKQGMNTEAFF
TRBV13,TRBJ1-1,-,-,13,TGTGCCAGCAGCGGGCTAGAAAACACTGAAGCTTTCTTT,CASSGLENTEAFF
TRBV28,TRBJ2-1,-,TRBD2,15,TGTGCCAGCAGAAACGGACTAGCGGGATGGTGGGAGCAGTTCTTC,CASRNGLAGWWEQFF
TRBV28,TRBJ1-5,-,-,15,TGTGCCAGCAGTCCCCGGGGGGGGAATTTTCAGCCCCAGCATTTT,CASSPRGGNFQPQHF
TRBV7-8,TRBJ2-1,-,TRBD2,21,TGTGCCAGCAGCTCCGTTCTAACTAGCGGGAGGGCGAGACCCTCCTACAATGAGCAGTTCTTC,CASSSVLTSGRARPSYNEQFF
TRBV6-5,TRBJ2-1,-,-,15,TGTGCCAGCAGTTACTCGATATTTAGGGGAAATGAGCAGTTCTTC,CASSYSIFRGNEQFF
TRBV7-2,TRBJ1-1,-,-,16,TGTGCCAGCAGCTTAAGCCCCCGGGCAGCGAACACTGAAGCTTTCTTT,CASSLSPRAANTEAFF
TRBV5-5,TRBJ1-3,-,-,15,TGTGCCAGCAGCTCCGGGACTCCCTCAGGAAACACCATATATTTT,CASSSGTPSGNTIYF